What follows is one T cell receptor beta chain and its context. At one boundary the junction diverges from the germline segment, which might be a read error. The sample belongs to a study of molecular identifiers for immune sequencing clone quantification. TCRdb used MiXCR to reprocess the PCR reads, holding one entry per CDR3 protein. The sample comprises 85,000 to 100,000 distinct CDR3 sequences, roughly a fifth of which are singletons, and around 1% rests with the top ten. The CDR3 covers 15 residues. Per germline, CDR1 KGHSH and CDR2 LQKENI. The source material was naive CD8+ T cells from blood, with Jurkat cell RNA spiked in. Subset: FACS-sorted CD8+CD4-CCR7+CD45RA+ naive T cells. This clonotype was obtained from a human donor in good health. Some libraries in this study had Jurkat cell RNA spiked in. This chain connects TRBV18 to TRBJ2-3; 10 nucleotides match TRBD1. The CDR3 region has the DNA TGTGCCAGCCCACCGGGACAGGGGTACACAGATACGCAGTATTTT. It codes for CASPPGQGYTDTQYF.